This passage covers 31 T cell receptor beta chains from one sample sequenced in a study of regulatory T cells in long-lasting Graves disease. Sample time point: persistent/refractory GD, antithyroid drugs over 5 years with positive TRAb. With RNA extracted from PBMCs as input, the TCR library was made. Library construction for TCR beta used iRepertoire HTBI primers and Arm-PCR of CDR3 regions. MiXCR, run by TCRdb on the multiplex PCR reads, gives a single entry per CDR3 protein. Among around 450,000 distinct CDR3 sequences listed, under 25% were seen once. Sample: peripheral blood mononuclear cells (PBMCs), taken when the disease was refractory, from a patient treated with antithyroid drugs. The receptor set was obtained from a female donor with Graves disease.

V usage is TRBV5-5 and J usage is TRBJ2-7, with D perhaps matching TRBD1 (7 bases). Germline values: CDR1 SGHKS, CDR2 YYEKEE (reference sequence). This CDR3 has 13 amino acids. The ends were cut back, 5 bases at V and 7 bases at J, with 16 bases in the middle. CDR3 residues: CASSSRGAREQYF. DNA of the CDR3: TGTGCCAGCAGTTCCAGGGGGGCCCGAGAGCAGTACTTC.

Many counts were recorded for this clonotype. This sequence joins TRBV28 and TRBJ2-7, with 14 bases matching TRBD2. The CDR3 length is 15 residues. Looked up from germline, CDR1 is MDHEN and CDR2 is SYDVKM. V lost 6 bases and J lost 6; bases outside the gene matches: 7. CDR3 coding DNA: TGTGCCAGCAGCAAGACTAGCGGGAGGGCCCCCGAGCAGTACTTC. Translating it yields CASSKTSGRAPEQYF.

In its sample, this clonotype was seen many times. The chain links TRBV6-1 to TRBJ1-2; no definite D call. V was cut by 6 bases and J by 3 bases, with 11 bases left in between. Germline V gene lookup returns CDR1 MNHNS and CDR2 SASEGT. CDR3 length: 13 residues. In DNA, the CDR3 is TGTGCCAGCAGCGAACAGTTTGACTATGGCTACACCTTC. Protein sequence: CASSEQFDYGYTF.

This clonotype was observed a few times. The rearrangement links TRBV27 to TRBJ2-2; 8 bases match TRBD1. Losses at the gene ends were 2 bases for V and 5 bases for J; bases not matched to a gene: 4. CDR1 is MNHEY, CDR2 SMNVEV, per germline (reference sequence). This CDR3 is 15 amino acids long. CDR3 loop: CASSLETGETGELFF. CDR3 coding DNA: TGTGCCAGCAGTTTAGAGACAGGGGAAACCGGGGAGCTGTTTTTT.

This clonotype was found many times. The chain combines TRBV28 with TRBJ1-2; no clear D. The CDR3 runs to 10 residues. The V end was cut by 5 bases, the J end by 6 bases, with 4 bases between. Germline V gene sequence: CDR1 MDHEN, CDR2 SYDVKM. CDR3 sequence (DNA): TGTGCCAGCAGTAGGGATGGCTACACCTTC. It specifies CASSRDGYTF.

This clonotype has only a few counts. Just one base apart from a much larger clone, this may be a read error. The chain is built from TRBV28 and TRBJ1-2, with 10 bases that match TRBD1. The CDR3 runs 14 residues. The germline V gene has CDR1 MDHEN and CDR2 SYDVKM. In nucleotides, the CDR3 is TGTGCCGGCAGTATTGGGACAGGGGTCTATGGCTACACCTTC. The encoded protein is CAGSIGTGVYGYTF.

This clonotype was observed at least ten times. The gene calls are TRBV7-6 and TRBJ2-7, with D perhaps matching TRBD1 or TRBD2 (5 bases each). Deletions cut 2 bases from V and 1 base from J, with 18 bases between. CDR1 is SGHVS, CDR2 FNYEAQ, per germline. CDR3 length: 17 residues. In nucleotides, the CDR3 is TGTGCCAGCAGCTTAAGCGCGGGCCAGGGTAATTCCTACGAGCAGTACTTC. Protein: CASSLSAGQGNSYEQYF.

This chain uses TRBV20-1 with TRBJ2-6; D gene uncertain. There are 13 residues in the CDR3. Trimming removed 6 bases at V and 3 bases at J, with 9 bases between. Germline V gives CDR1 DFQATT, CDR2 SNEGSKA (reference sequence). The CDR3 loop reads CSAPRSGANVLTF. The CDR3 nucleotides are TGCAGTGCCCCCAGGAGTGGGGCCAACGTCCTGACTTTC.

In this sample, this clonotype turned up a few times. V gene TRBV20-1 combines with J gene TRBJ1-1; D uncertain. V was trimmed by 6 bases and J by 4 bases, leaving 6 bases between them. Germline-derived CDR1 and CDR2 are DFQATT and SNEGSKA (reference sequence). The CDR3 sequence is 10 residues long. CDR3 sequence reads: CSALGTEAFF. CDR3 sequence (DNA): TGCAGTGCCTTGGGCACTGAAGCTTTCTTT.

This clonotype was counted many times. This chain connects TRBV6-5 to TRBJ2-5; weak D call: TRBD1 (6 bases). The CDR3 runs 20 residues. The ends were cut back, 4 bases at V and 4 bases at J, with 31 bases in the middle. Germline loops: CDR1 MNHEY, CDR2 SVGAGI. In DNA, the CDR3 is TGTGCCAGCAGTTGGGGTCCTGTAGTCGGGGACATCCAGTGGGGAGAGACCCAGTACTTC. The encoded protein is CASSWGPVVGDIQWGETQYF.

This clonotype was seen ten or more times. J is TRBJ1-5 and V is TRBV28; no clear D. Germline V gene lookup returns CDR1 MDHEN and CDR2 SYDVKM. This CDR3 is 16 amino acids long. The V gene lost 5 bases and the J gene lost 4 bases, with 18 bases spanning the gap. In DNA form, the CDR3 reads TGTGCCAGCAGTCTAACGGGAGTTGGTAAGAATCAGCCCCAGCATTTT. Translating it yields CASSLTGVGKNQPQHF. Full variable domain (outside the CDR3, taken from reference TRBV28 and TRBJ1-5): DVKVTQSSRYLVKRTGEKVFLECVQDMDHENMFWYRQDPGLGLRLIYFSYDVKMKEKGDIPEGYSVSREKKERFSLILESASTNQTSMYLCASSLTGVGKNQPQHFGDGTRLSIL.

This clonotype was observed a handful of times. The genes are TRBV9 and TRBJ1-1; tentatively, D is TRBD1 (5 bases). The germline CDR1 and CDR2 sequences are SGDLS and YYNGEE. The CDR3 is made up of 14 amino acids. The V end lost 0 bases, the J end lost 2 bases, and 8 bases lay between the germline ends. The CDR3 DNA follows: TGTGCCAGCAGCGTAGGGGGGTCTAACACTGAAGCTTTCTTT. It is translated as CASSVGGSNTEAFF.

Notes on this clonotype: This sequence may be a read error, since a much larger clone differs from it by one base. The V call is TRBV27, the J call TRBJ2-3; no clear D. The assigned J gene may be wrong: the sequence end matches TRBJ2-5 better. Germline CDR1 is MNHEY and CDR2 is SMNVEV (reference sequence). The CDR3 is 15 amino acids. CDR3 nucleotide sequence: TGTGCCAGCAGCTCCATACGAGAGGCCGGTGAGACCCAGTACTTC. Its translation is CASSSIREAGETQYF.

This clonotype has at least ten counts. The chain is built from TRBV12-5 and TRBJ2-5; D gene ambiguous. This CDR3 comprises 13 residues. The V end lost 2 bases, the J end lost 4 bases, and 8 bases lay between the germline ends. Per the germline V gene, CDR1 is LGHNT and CDR2 is FRNRAP. CDR3 nucleotide sequence: TGTGCTAGTGGTTTGAGTGCCAGAGAGACCCAGTACTTC. As protein: CASGLSARETQYF. Based on the CDR3 plus reference TRBV12-5 and TRBJ2-5, the full variable domain is DARVTQTPRHKVTEMGQEVTMRCQPILGHNTVFWYRQTMMQGLELLAYFRNRAPLDDSGMPKDRFSAEMPDATLATLKIQPSEPRDSAVYFCASGLSARETQYFGPGTRLLVL.

The chain couples TRBV24-1 to TRBJ1-2; 9 bases agree with TRBD1. J was trimmed by 7 bases and V by 4 bases; bases with no gene match: 15. CDR1 and CDR2 (germline): KGHDR, SFDVKD. This CDR3 region has 17 residues. This CDR3 is CATSDLGQGNPYGGYTF. The CDR3, as DNA: TGTGCCACCAGTGACCTTGGACAGGGGAACCCCTATGGTGGCTACACCTTC.

This clonotype occurred a few times. V gene TRBV3-1 combines with J gene TRBJ2-5, with D possibly being TRBD2 (5 bases). Looked up from germline, CDR1 is LGHDT and CDR2 is YNNKEL (reference sequence). V lost 7 bases to trimming and J lost 7 bases, with 16 bases between them. The CDR3 is 13 amino acids. The CDR3 here is CASTDRGAGTQYF. The CDR3 DNA sequence: TGTGCCAGCACAGACCGGGGTGCCGGGACCCAGTACTTC.

This clonotype came up many times. The chain uses TRBV2 and TRBJ2-1, with a possible D match to TRBD2 (7 bases). Germline CDR1 and CDR2: SNHLY and FYNNEI. CDR3 length: 15 amino acids. V was trimmed by 6 bases and J by 3 bases, leaving 15 bases between them. This CDR3 is CASSALGGGYNEQFF. The CDR3 nucleotides read TGTGCCAGCAGCGCGTTGGGAGGGGGCTACAATGAGCAGTTCTTC. Drawing the rest from reference TRBV2 and TRBJ2-1, the complete variable domain is EPEVTQTPSHQVTQMGQEVILRCVPISNHLYFYWYRQILGQKVEFLVSFYNNEISEKSEIFDDQFSVERPDGSNFTLKIRSTKLEDSAMYFCASSALGGGYNEQFFGPGTRLTVL.

The table lists this clonotype with a few counts. Its ends do not fully match the called genes, so a read error is possible. This sequence joins TRBV7-9 and TRBJ1-5, with a weak D call TRBD1 (5 bases). Looked up from germline, CDR1 is SEHNR and CDR2 is FQNEAQ (reference sequence). The CDR3 runs to 15 residues. CDR3 amino acids: CASSSSGGNYHPQHF. The CDR3 coding sequence is TGTGCCAGCAGCTCGTCCGGGGGTAACTATCACCCCCAGCATTTT.

The V gene is TRBV14, the J gene TRBJ1-4; D not resolved. Germline CDR1 SGHDN, CDR2 FVKESK. There are 14 residues in the CDR3. Trimming took off 0 bases at V and 8 bases at J, with 10 bases between the two ends. CDR3 DNA: TGTGCCAGCAGCCAAGACTGGGCTGGCGAAAAACTGTTTTTT. Its translation is CASSQDWAGEKLFF.

The genes are TRBV30 and TRBJ1-3; D is ambiguous. Germline V lookup: CDR1 GTSNPN, CDR2 SVGIG (reference sequence). Deletions cut 1 base from V and 0 bases from J, with 13 bases between. The CDR3 has 16 residues. As DNA, the CDR3 is TGTGCCTGGAGTGGGACCCGACATCACTCTGGAAACACCATATATTTT. Its protein product is CAWSGTRHHSGNTIYF.

The V and J genes are TRBV12-3 or TRBV12-4 and TRBJ1-2; D is uncertain. The germline V and J ends were trimmed by 5 bases and 2 bases, with 9 bases remaining between them. The length of the CDR3 is 13 residues. This CDR3 is CASSGPRNYGYTF. As DNA, the CDR3 is TGTGCCAGCAGTGGACCAAGAAACTATGGCTACACCTTC.

This clonotype was recorded at least ten times. This chain connects TRBV29-1 to TRBJ2-2; D may be TRBD1 (6 bases). The CDR3 spans 12 residues. The germline gives CDR1 SQVTM, CDR2 ANQGSEA. V dropped 4 bases and J dropped 9 bases, with 12 bases sitting between them. The CDR3 protein is CSVGKGERELFF. The CDR3, as DNA: TGCAGCGTTGGAAAGGGGGAGAGGGAGCTGTTTTTT.

The chain joins TRBV18 to TRBJ2-7; D gene unclear. V shed 4 bases and J shed 0 bases, with 10 bases lying between them. The CDR3 runs 14 residues. Germline loops: CDR1 KGHSH, CDR2 LQKENI. CDR3 sequence (DNA): TGTGCCAGCTCACAAGAGATCATCTCCTACGAGCAGTACTTC. Protein sequence: CASSQEIISYEQYF.

This clonotype was seen repeatedly, ten times or more. This chain joins TRBV28 and TRBJ2-2, with 10 bases aligning to TRBD2. This CDR3 contains 18 residues. V shed 6 bases, J shed 10 bases, and the junction held 20 bases outside the gene matches. Germline V gene sequence: CDR1 MDHEN, CDR2 SYDVKM. CDR3 amino acids: CASSTYPPLAGVGVELFF. CDR3 DNA sequence: TGTGCCAGCAGCACATATCCCCCCCTAGCGGGAGTGGGGGTGGAGCTGTTTTTT.

This chain connects TRBV29-1 to TRBJ2-3; the match to TRBD2 covers 11 bases. Trimming cost V 6 bases and J 4 bases; bases outside gene matches: 6. This CDR3 contains 14 residues. Germline CDR1 SQVTM, CDR2 ANQGSEA. The CDR3 here is CSVVSGGASDTQYF. DNA for the CDR3: TGCAGCGTGGTTAGCGGGGGGGCTTCAGATACGCAGTATTTT.

Ten or more counts support this clonotype. The chain recombines TRBV7-9 with TRBJ1-2; D perhaps matches TRBD1 (5 bases). CDR1 and CDR2 (germline): SEHNR, FQNEAQ (reference sequence). Trimming stripped 5 bases from V and 8 bases from J, with 12 bases between. The CDR3 extends over 12 amino acids. CDR3 region: CASSGPGFGYTF. In DNA form, the CDR3 reads TGTGCCAGCAGCGGGCCAGGGTTCGGCTACACCTTC.

CDR3 residues: CSARGAGNQPQHF. CDR3 sequence (DNA): TGCAGTGCTAGGGGGGCAGGGAATCAGCCCCAGCATTTT. The chain is built from TRBV20-1 and TRBJ1-5; D may be TRBD1 (6 bases). Trimming pared 3 bases from V and 4 bases from J, leaving 10 bases between. Germline assignment: CDR1 DFQATT and CDR2 SNEGSKA (reference sequence). The CDR3 has 13 residues.

This clonotype was observed many times. This sequence joins TRBV28 and TRBJ2-7, with 8 bases that match TRBD2. After removal of 3 bases from V and 5 bases from J, the junction contained 9 bases not matched to a gene. Germline V lookup: CDR1 MDHEN, CDR2 SYDVKM. The CDR3 runs to 15 residues. The CDR3 region is CASSFQGLGLDEQYF. The DNA for the CDR3 is TGTGCCAGCAGTTTCCAGGGACTAGGGCTCGACGAGCAGTACTTC.

The chain couples TRBV10-3 to TRBJ2-6, with D tentatively TRBD1 or TRBD2 (5 bases each). Trimming removed 9 bases at V and 0 bases at J, with 12 bases between. Germline V gene lookup returns CDR1 ENHRY and CDR2 SYGVKD. This CDR3 comprises 15 residues. CDR3 bases: TGTGCCATTTCGGGACGCAGCTCTGGGGCCAACGTCCTGACTTTC. This sequence encodes CAISGRSSGANVLTF.

Only a few counts were recorded for this clonotype. The rearrangement uses TRBV7-9 and TRBJ2-7; D is possibly TRBD1 (5 bases). V gave up 0 bases and J gave up 5 bases, with 17 bases separating them. The CDR3 contains 16 residues. Germline CDR1 reads SEHNR; CDR2 reads FQNEAQ (reference sequence). This CDR3 reads CASSLASAGYRHEQYF. In nucleotides, the CDR3 is TGTGCCAGCAGCTTAGCATCGGCAGGGTATCGGCACGAGCAGTACTTC.

In its sample, this clonotype was seen a few times. The chain couples TRBV3-1 to TRBJ1-1, with D unclear. This CDR3 region has 13 residues. Germline assignment: CDR1 LGHDT and CDR2 YNNKEL (reference sequence). V was shortened by 2 bases and J by 3 bases, with 7 bases between the two germline ends. CDR3 protein: CASSQLRDTEAFF. CDR3 sequence (DNA): TGTGCCAGCAGCCAATTACGGGACACTGAAGCTTTCTTT.